This is a list of T cell receptor beta chains from one sample in a study of Ad26.COV2.S vaccination and SARS-CoV-2 variants. Sequenced by immunoSEQ multiplex PCR; TCRdb stores in-frame clones only, minus some. The profile shows 430,000 or so clones, 80% to 90% of them singletons. The sequencing used peripheral blood, collected in a trial of Ad26.COV2.S vaccine versus placebo. The receptor set was obtained from a person aged 18-60 years who received the Ad26.COV2.S COVID-19 vaccine or a placebo. CDR3s include the opening cysteine and the closing phenylalanine or tryptophan. A D gene is named only where the DNA matches it firmly. Not all rows give a size; the values are once, few, many and, for expanded clones, a class.

clone size,V gene,J gene,D gene,CDR3 protein,CDR3 DNA
-,TRBV2,TRBJ1-1,TRBD1,CASSFNRGNTEAFF,TGTGCCAGCAGCTTTAACAGGGGGAACACTGAAGCTTTCTTT
-,TRBV5-8,TRBJ1-4,-,CASSLGGLGEKLFF,TGTGCCAGCAGCTTGGGGGGACTGGGTGAAAAACTGTTTTTT
-,TRBV7-2,TRBJ1-1,-,CASSPTEAFF,TGTGCCAGCAGCCCCACTGAAGCTTTCTTT
-,TRBV18,TRBJ2-7,TRBD1,CASSPPGGPGSYEQYF,TGTGCCAGCTCACCTCCAGGGGGCCCAGGTTCCTACGAGCAGTACTTC
-,TRBV10-3,TRBJ1-1,-,CAISPDGGPIEAFF,TGTGCCATCAGCCCGGACGGAGGGCCTATTGAAGCTTTCTTT
-,TRBV2,TRBJ2-3,TRBD1,CASNLDRENTQYF,TGTGCCAGCAATTTGGACAGGGAGAATACGCAGTATTTT
-,TRBV10-3,TRBJ2-5,TRBD2,CAISKISGSVGETQYF,TGTGCCATCAGTAAAATTAGCGGGAGCGTCGGAGAGACCCAGTACTTC
-,TRBV7-2,TRBJ2-3,TRBD2,CASSLLAGITQYF,TGTGCCAGCAGCCTACTAGCGGGTATTACGCAGTATTTT
-,TRBV7-3,TRBJ2-1,TRBD1,CASSLTGTGKGEQFF,TGTGCCAGCAGCTTAACAGGGACAGGGAAGGGTGAGCAGTTCTTC
-,TRBV6-2/TRBV6-3,TRBJ2-1,-,CASSYLGPLYNEQFF,TGTGCCAGCAGTTACCTAGGACCCTTATACAATGAGCAGTTCTTC
once,TRBV18,TRBJ1-3,-,CASSLQTISNSGNTIYF,TGTGCCAGCTCACTCCAGACGATAAGCAACTCTGGAAACACCATATATTTT
-,TRBV18,TRBJ1-6,-,CASSEETGSPLHF,TGTGCCAGCTCAGAGGAGACGGGTTCACCCCTCCACTTT
-,TRBV11-2,TRBJ2-3,-,CASSQGDTQYF,TGTGCCAGCTCCCAAGGGGATACGCAGTATTTT
-,TRBV19,TRBJ1-5,-,CASRRAARNQPQHF,TGTGCCAGCCGGAGGGCGGCACGCAATCAGCCCCAGCATTTT
-,TRBV29-1,TRBJ2-5,TRBD2,CSVPIAGGIGETQYF,TGCAGCGTACCCATAGCGGGGGGAATAGGAGAGACCCAGTACTTC
-,TRBV5-6,TRBJ2-4,-,CASSRGTRDGKNIQYF,TGTGCCAGCAGCCGGGGCACCCGGGACGGTAAAAACATTCAGTACTTC
-,TRBV19,TRBJ2-7,TRBD1,CASSDPGQRPYEQYF,TGTGCCAGTAGTGACCCGGGACAGAGACCCTACGAGCAGTACTTC
-,TRBV2,TRBJ1-5,-,CASIQPQHF,TGTGCCAGCATTCAGCCCCAGCATTTT
-,TRBV6-6,TRBJ2-3,TRBD2,CASSWFGGAEDTQYF,TGTGCCAGCAGTTGGTTCGGGGGGGCCGAAGATACGCAGTATTTT
-,TRBV10-3,TRBJ1-4,-,CAISNNRLNEKLFF,TGTGCCATCAGTAATAACAGGCTTAATGAAAAACTGTTTTTT
-,TRBV13,TRBJ2-3,TRBD2,CASSANPGLGSRDTQYF,TGTGCCAGCAGCGCAAACCCGGGACTAGGGTCTCGAGATACGCAGTATTTT
-,TRBV6-5,TRBJ2-3,TRBD1,CASSYIIGQGTDTQYF,TGTGCCAGCAGTTACATTATTGGACAGGGTACAGATACGCAGTATTTT
-,TRBV29-1,TRBJ1-2,-,CSVGGPQGERGYTF,TGCAGCGTTGGGGGGCCCCAAGGGGAGCGTGGCTACACCTTC
few,TRBV6-6,TRBJ1-6,TRBD1,CASSSGQGGNNSPLHF,TGTGCCAGCAGCTCAGGACAGGGTGGTAATAATTCACCCCTCCACTTT
few,TRBV2,TRBJ2-7,-,CASIYGSSYEQYF,TGTGCCAGCATTTATGGTAGCTCCTACGAGCAGTACTTC
-,TRBV7-9,TRBJ2-5,-,CASSLGSTQYF,TGTGCCAGCAGCTTGGGTTCGACCCAGTACTTC
-,TRBV23-1,TRBJ1-2,TRBD1,CATATRTGRLNYGYTF,TGCGCCACCGCAACTCGGACAGGAAGATTAAACTATGGCTACACCTTC